One and the same sample provided the 8 T cell receptor beta chains below, sequenced in a study of T cells in Graves' hyperthyroidism and ophthalmopathy. Authors of the study amplified TCR beta CDR3 regions from RNA transcripts. Initially, a first-round RT-PCR of the TCR CDR3 employed the HTBI primer set. TCRdb re-analysed the multiplex PCR reads in MiXCR, keeping a single row per CDR3 protein. The table includes roughly 740,000 distinct CDR3 sequences, roughly 15% detected once. The specimen was blood. These TCRs come from a man in his late teens or twenties with Graves' hyperthyroidism.

In its sample, this clonotype was seen a few times. The chain is built from TRBV11-2 and TRBJ1-2; no reliable D call. Looked up from germline, CDR1 is SGHAT and CDR2 is FQNNGV. V was clipped by 5 bases and J by 8 bases, with 15 bases between them. CDR3 length: 13 amino acids. The CDR3 coding sequence is TGTGCCAGCAGCCCGACATGGGAACTAGGCTACACCTTC. It codes for CASSPTWELGYTF.

The table lists this clonotype with many counts. The chain couples TRBV2 to TRBJ2-1, with D possibly TRBD2 on 6 matching bases. This CDR3 region has 15 residues. The germline V gene encodes CDR1 SNHLY and CDR2 FYNNEI. V gave up 6 bases and J gave up 7 bases, with 19 bases separating them. The CDR3 sequence: CASSEGTVGLNEQFF. Here the CDR3 DNA reads TGTGCCAGCAGCGAGGGGACTGTTGGCTTAAATGAGCAGTTCTTC. Based on the CDR3 plus reference TRBV2 and TRBJ2-1, the full variable domain is EPEVTQTPSHQVTQMGQEVILRCVPISNHLYFYWYRQILGQKVEFLVSFYNNEISEKSEIFDDQFSVERPDGSNFTLKIRSTKLEDSAMYFCASSEGTVGLNEQFFGPGTRLTVL.

This clonotype has just a few counts. The chain joins TRBV2 to TRBJ2-1; perhaps D is TRBD1 or TRBD2 (6 bases each). This CDR3 is 13 amino acids long. V dropped 11 bases and J dropped 7 bases, with 18 bases sitting between them. Germline V lookup: CDR1 SNHLY, CDR2 FYNNEI. The CDR3 region is CAATPGGGNEQFF. The CDR3 nucleotides are TGTGCCGCAACCCCCGGGGGCGGAAATGAGCAGTTCTTC.

There are a few counts of this clonotype. The chain carries TRBV18 and TRBJ1-1, with D uncertain. Trimming left V 2 bases short and J 3 bases short, with 4 bases between. This CDR3 region has 12 residues. Germline loops: CDR1 KGHSH, CDR2 LQKENI. The CDR3, as DNA: TGTGCCAGCTCACCAACACACACTGAAGCTTTCTTT. This gives the protein CASSPTHTEAFF. The full variable domain, with the rest looked up from reference TRBV18 and TRBJ1-1, is NAGVMQNPRHLVRRRGQEARLRCSPMKGHSHVYWYRQLPEEGLKFMVYLQKENIIDESGMPKERFSAEFPKEGPSILRIQQVVRGDSAAYFCASSPTHTEAFFGQGTRLTVV.

This sequence joins TRBV12-3 or TRBV12-4 and TRBJ2-1; D may be TRBD1 or TRBD2 (5 bases each). Trimming removed 8 bases from V and 9 bases from J, with 14 bases in between. This CDR3 is 12 amino acids long. The CDR3 protein is CASGRGDGEQFF. The CDR3 region has the DNA TGTGCCAGCGGTCGGGGCGACGGTGAGCAGTTCTTC.

At least ten counts were recorded for this clonotype. This rearrangement joins TRBV11-3 to TRBJ2-7; 10 positions agree with TRBD2. CDR1 and CDR2 (germline): SGHNT, YENEEA. CDR3 size: 15 residues. The junction had 3 bases not matched to a gene; V was cut back by 1 base and J by 3 bases. The CDR3 protein is CASSLVPSGSYEQYF. As DNA, the CDR3 is TGTGCCAGCAGCTTAGTCCCTAGCGGGAGCTACGAGCAGTACTTC.

This clonotype was observed at least ten times. The rearrangement joins TRBV7-3 to TRBJ1-1; D remains unclear. The CDR3 contains 14 residues. Trimming took 1 base from V and 1 from J, leaving 7 bases between them. CDR1 is SGHTA, CDR2 FQGTGA, per germline. The CDR3: CASSLSRGNTEAFF. CDR3 in DNA: TGTGCCAGCAGCTTAAGTCGGGGGAACACTGAAGCTTTCTTT. The complete variable domain, with remaining parts taken from reference TRBV7-3 and TRBJ1-1, reads GAGVSQTPSNKVTEKGKYVELRCDPISGHTALYWYRQSLGQGPEFLIYFQGTGAADDSGLPNDRFFAVRPEGSVSTLKIQRTERGDSAVYLCASSLSRGNTEAFFGQGTRLTVV.

The J gene is TRBJ2-3, the V gene TRBV6-1, with 9 nucleotides matching TRBD1. CDR1 is MNHNS and CDR2 is SASEGT in the germline V gene. V was pared by 7 bases and J by 3 bases, with 5 bases of the junction left unmatched. The CDR3 runs 14 residues. The DNA for the CDR3 is TGTGCCAGCACAACAGGGGGCTGGACAGATACGCAGTATTTT. This codes for CASTTGGWTDTQYF.